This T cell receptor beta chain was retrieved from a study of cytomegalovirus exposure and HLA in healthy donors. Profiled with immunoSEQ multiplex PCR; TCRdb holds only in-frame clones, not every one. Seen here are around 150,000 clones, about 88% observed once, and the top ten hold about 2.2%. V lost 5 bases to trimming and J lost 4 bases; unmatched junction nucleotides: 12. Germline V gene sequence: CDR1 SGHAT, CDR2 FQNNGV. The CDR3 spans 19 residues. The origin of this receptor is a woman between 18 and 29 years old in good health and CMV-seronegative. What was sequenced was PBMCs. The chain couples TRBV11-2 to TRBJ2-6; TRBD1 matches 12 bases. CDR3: CASSPTLGQGAFGANVLTF. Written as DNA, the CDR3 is TGTGCCAGCAGCCCGACCCTGGGACAGGGGGCGTTCGGGGCCAACGTCCTGACTTTC.